This T cell receptor (beta chain) was sequenced in a study of human T cells and chemical hapten exposure. Study-wide background: Sensitization employed 2% DPC on roughly 2 cm by roughly 2 cm of upper inner arm skin. Study findings and constraints: Every donor had alopecia, and their immune response may therefore differ from healthy people's.

Specified time point: patch test 1, 2 weeks after DPC sensitization. Regarding treatment: therapeutic diphenylcyclopropenone sensitization with weekly scalp DPC. This clonotype was found a few times. Its target is not known. TCRdb reprocessed the RACE reads via MiXCR and lists one record per CDR3 protein. This table holds 380,000 or so distinct CDR3 sequences, 4.8% found once. Per the germline V gene, CDR1 is SGHRS and CDR2 is YFSETQ. V was cut by 4 bases and J by 3 bases, with 14 bases left in between. This CDR3 has 14 amino acids. The chain uses TRBV5-1 and TRBJ2-7; D gene ambiguous. Sample: whole blood, taken in connection with sensitization to the hapten diphenylcyclopropenone (DPC). The sequence was obtained from a woman between 45 and 60 years old with alopecia areata. Some clones in this sample may be carry-over from other donors' samples. CDR3 nucleotide sequence: TGCGCCAGCAGCCGAGATGGGTCCGGCTACGAGCAGTACTTC. Amino acids: CASSRDGSGYEQYF.